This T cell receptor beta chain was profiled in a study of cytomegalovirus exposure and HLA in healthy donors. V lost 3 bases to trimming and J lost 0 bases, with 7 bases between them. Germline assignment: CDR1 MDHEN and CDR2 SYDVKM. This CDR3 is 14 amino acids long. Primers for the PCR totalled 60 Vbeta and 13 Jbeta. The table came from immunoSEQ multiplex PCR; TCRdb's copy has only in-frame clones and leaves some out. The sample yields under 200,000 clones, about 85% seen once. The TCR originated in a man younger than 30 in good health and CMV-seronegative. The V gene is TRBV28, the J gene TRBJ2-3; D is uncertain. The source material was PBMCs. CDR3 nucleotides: TGTGCCAGCAGTTTTCGTGTTAGCACAGATACGCAGTATTTT. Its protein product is CASSFRVSTDTQYF.